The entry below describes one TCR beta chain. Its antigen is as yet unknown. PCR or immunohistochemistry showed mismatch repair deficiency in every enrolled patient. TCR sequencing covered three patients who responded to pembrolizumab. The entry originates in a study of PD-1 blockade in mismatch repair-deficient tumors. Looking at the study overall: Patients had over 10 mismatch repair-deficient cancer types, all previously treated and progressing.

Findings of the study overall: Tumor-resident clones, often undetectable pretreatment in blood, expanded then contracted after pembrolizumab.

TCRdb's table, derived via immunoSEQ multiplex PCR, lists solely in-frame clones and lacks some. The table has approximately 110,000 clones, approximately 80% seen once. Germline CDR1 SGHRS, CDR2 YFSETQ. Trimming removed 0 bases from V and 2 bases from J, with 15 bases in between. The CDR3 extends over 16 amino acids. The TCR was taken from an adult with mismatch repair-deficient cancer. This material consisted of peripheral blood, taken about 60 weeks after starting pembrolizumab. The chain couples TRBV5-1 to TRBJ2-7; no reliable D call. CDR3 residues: CASSLVGWGDTYEQYF. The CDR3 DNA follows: TGCGCCAGCAGCTTGGTGGGCTGGGGTGACACCTACGAGCAGTACTTC.